One sample yielded the 20 T cell receptor beta chains listed below, sequenced in a study of tumor-infiltrating lymphocytes in primary liver carcinoma. cDNA specific to TCR beta was made from 500 to 650 ng of total RNA, with a constant-region primer employed for priming. Library construction for TCR beta comprised three nested multiplex PCR rounds performed with slightly modified ARM-PCR. A C-beta reverse primer was combined with TRBV1-TRBV30 forward primers in the first two PCR rounds, and each round had 10 cycles. MiXCR, run by TCRdb on the multiplex PCR reads, gives a single entry per CDR3 protein. Among about 44,000 distinct CDR3 sequences listed, roughly 77% were seen once. Joint extraction of RNA and DNA used roughly 17-32 mg of bulk tissue that was unsorted. Sequencing was carried out using liver tumor tissue from sampling region 3. The sample's subset: tumor region T3, left-lateral pole. These receptors all come from a man aged 40-49 years with primary liver carcinoma and hepatitis B virus infection.

The rearrangement links TRBV6-1 to TRBJ2-1; 7 bases align to TRBD2. Germline-derived CDR1 and CDR2 are MNHNS and SASEGT. This CDR3 has 15 residues. V shed 7 bases, J shed 15 bases, and the junction held 21 bases outside the gene matches. CDR3 amino acids: CASTASGARRDERFF. DNA of the CDR3: TGTGCCAGCACCGCTAGCGGTGCCCGTAGGGATGAACGGTTCTTC.

The V call is TRBV4-1, the J call TRBJ2-7; TRBD2 aligns across 11 bases. The CDR3 totals 15 residues. Trimming took 4 bases from V and 6 from J; bases not matched to a gene: 8. CDR1 is MGHRA, CDR2 YSYEKL, per germline. The CDR3 region is CASSPPGLAVCEQYF. CDR3 DNA sequence: TGCGCCAGCAGCCCGCCGGGACTAGCGGTCTGCGAGCAGTACTTC.

This clonotype was picked up many times. J is TRBJ1-4 and V is TRBV14; D call uncertain. This CDR3 has 17 amino acids. In germline, CDR1 is SGHDN, CDR2 FVKESK. Trimming took off 1 base at V and 0 bases at J, with 12 bases between the two ends. The CDR3 DNA reads as TGTGCCAGCAGCCAAGTCGTAGATGCTGCAACTAATGAAAAACTGTTTTTT. Protein: CASSQVVDAATNEKLFF.

The rearrangement joins TRBV5-5 to TRBJ2-5; a possible D gene is TRBD1 (6 bases). V lost 0 bases and J 2 bases, leaving 17 bases between the germline ends. CDR3 length: 17 residues. Germline CDR1 is SGHKS and CDR2 is YYEKEE (reference sequence). In DNA form, the CDR3 reads TGTGCCAGCAGCTTGGGGCTAACAAGGGGGTATCAAGAGACCCAGTACTTC. This translates into CASSLGLTRGYQETQYF.

A note on this clonotype: A much more abundant neighbour one base away suggests this may be a read error. The chain combines TRBV10-3 with TRBJ2-3, with 14 nucleotides matching TRBD2. CDR1 and CDR2 (germline): ENHRY, SYGVKD. This CDR3 contains 16 residues. CDR3 amino acids: CTISVGTSGSSDTQYF. The CDR3 region has the DNA TGTACCATCAGTGTTGGGACTAGCGGGAGTTCAGATACGCAGTATTTT.

The chain has TRBV6-2 or TRBV6-3 and TRBJ2-2; TRBD2 matches 7 bases. V was clipped by 6 bases and J by 7 bases; unmatched bases: 11. Germline V CDR1 and CDR2: MNHEY, SVGEGT. The CDR3 runs 15 residues. CDR3 in DNA: TGTGCCAGCAGCCTATGCGGGAGTCGAATCGGGGAGCTGTTTTTT. This codes for CASSLCGSRIGELFF.

On this clonotype itself: At one boundary the junction diverges from the germline segment, which might be a read error. The chain is built from TRBV6-5 and TRBJ2-7; TRBD2 aligns across 9 bases. Looked up from germline, CDR1 is MNHEY and CDR2 is SVGAGI. The CDR3 covers 15 residues. DNA for the CDR3: TGTGCCATCAGTTATGGCGGGAGGGGAGCCTACGAGCAGTACTTC. This sequence encodes CAISYGGRGAYEQYF.

The rearrangement joins TRBV2 to TRBJ2-2; D gene uncertain. Germline CDR1 reads SNHLY; CDR2 reads FYNNEI. The CDR3 covers 13 residues. V was shortened by 4 bases and J by 8 bases, with 11 bases between the two germline ends. The CDR3 coding sequence is TGTGCCAGCAGTGGATATAGCTCAGGGGAGCTGTTTTTT. Protein: CASSGYSSGELFF.

This clonotype occurred many times. This chain joins TRBV30 and TRBJ1-3, with a weak D call TRBD1 (6 bases). Germline V CDR1 and CDR2: GTSNPN, SVGIG (reference sequence). The CDR3 is made up of 14 amino acids. V was cut by 1 base and J by 4 bases, with 11 bases left in between. Written as DNA, the CDR3 is TGTGCCTGGAGTGGGACAGTGGAAGGAAACACCATATATTTT. Encoded protein: CAWSGTVEGNTIYF. Supplemented by reference TRBV30 and TRBJ1-3, the full variable domain reads SQTIHQWPATLVQPVGSPLSLECTVEGTSNPNLYWYRQAAGRGLQLLFYSVGIGQISSEVPQNLSASRPQDRQFILSSKKLLLSDSGFYLCAWSGTVEGNTIYFGEGSWLTVV.

Concerning this clonotype: The conserved phenylalanine or tryptophan normally closing the CDR3 is absent here, so this likely arose from a read error. The chain is built from TRBV14 and TRBJ1-1; D gene unclear. This CDR3 comprises 12 residues. Per the germline V gene, CDR1 is SGHDN and CDR2 is FVKESK. The CDR3 sequence is CAISQDRAEAFV. The CDR3, as DNA: TGTGCCATCAGCCAAGACCGGGCCGAAGCTTTCGTT.

This clonotype has just one count. A much larger clone lies a single base off, so this may be a read error. V is TRBV11-1 and J is TRBJ2-1, with 11 bases lining up with TRBD2. There are 16 residues in the CDR3. Germline lookup yields CDR1 SGHAT and CDR2 FQDESV (reference sequence). V was clipped by 4 bases and J by 12 bases; unmatched bases: 14. CDR3 sequence (DNA): TGTGCCAGCAGCTCCCAACTAGCGGGGGCAGGCGATGGGCAGTTCTTC. Its translation: CASSSQLAGAGDGQFF.

This chain connects TRBV4-2 to TRBJ2-7; 13 bases are a match to TRBD2. J lost 1 base, V lost 10 bases, and 13 bases had no gene match. Germline CDR1 reads LGHNA; CDR2 reads YNFKEQ. The CDR3 extends over 17 amino acids. The DNA for the CDR3 is TGTGCCACTGCTGGACTAGCGGGAGTTTATAAATCCTACGAGCAGTACTTC. This sequence encodes CATAGLAGVYKSYEQYF.

The sample holds one count of this clonotype. The junction differs from germline at one of its ends, possibly a read error. J is TRBJ2-5 and V is TRBV4-1; TRBD2 is a possible D gene (5 bases). Germline CDR1 reads MGHRA; CDR2 reads YSYEKL. The CDR3 is 15 amino acids. CDR3 amino acids: CASSQELGKGEIQYF. The CDR3 DNA reads TGTGCCAGCAGCCAAGAATTAGGCAAGGGAGAGATCCAGTACTTC.

Of note for this clonotype: This could be a read error, since a much larger clone is one nucleotide away. The V call is TRBV2, the J call TRBJ2-7; no clear D. Looked up from germline, CDR1 is SNHLY and CDR2 is FYNNEI. V gave up 10 bases and J gave up 4 bases, with 14 bases separating them. This CDR3 contains 12 residues. The CDR3 DNA reads as TGTGCCAACTATATGGAAGAGTACGAGCAGTACTTC. It is translated as CANYMEEYEQYF. Complete variable domain (other parts from reference TRBV2 and TRBJ2-7): EPEVTQTPSHQVTQMGQEVILRCVPISNHLYFYWYRQILGQKVEFLVSFYNNEISEKSEIFDDQFSVERPDGSNFTLKIRSTKLEDSAMYFCANYMEEYEQYFGPGTRLTVT.

About this clonotype: A clone one base away is much larger, so this may be a read error. V usage is TRBV30 and J usage is TRBJ1-5; 7 nucleotides line up with TRBD1. The CDR3 runs 15 residues. Losses at the gene ends were 2 bases for V and 2 bases for J; bases not matched to a gene: 6. The germline V gene encodes CDR1 GTSNPN and CDR2 SVGIG (reference sequence). CDR3 loop: CAWSTDREGNQPQHF. In nucleotides, the CDR3 is TGTGCCTGGAGTACTGACAGGGAAGGCAATCAGCCCCAGCATTTT.

The chain has TRBV19 and TRBJ1-5, with unresolved D. CDR1 and CDR2 from the germline V gene are LNHDA and SQIVND (reference sequence). Trimming left V 5 bases short and J 1 base short, with 12 bases between. CDR3 length equals 15 residues. The CDR3 nucleotides are TGTGCCAGTAGTGCCTGGAATCTGAGCAATCAGCCCCAGCATTTT. This gives the protein CASSAWNLSNQPQHF.

The chain joins TRBV9 to TRBJ1-1; 9 nucleotides line up with TRBD1. Germline CDR1 is SGDLS and CDR2 is YYNGEE. This CDR3 comprises 14 residues. V lost 4 bases and J lost 4; bases outside the gene matches: 5. The CDR3 nucleotides are TGTGCCAGCAGCATATTGACAGGGGGCACTGAAGCTTTCTTT. Translating it yields CASSILTGGTEAFF.

For this clonotype: A read error may account for a junction end that differs from germline. The chain is built from TRBV11-3 and TRBJ2-3, with D possibly matching TRBD1 (6 bases). Looked up from germline, CDR1 is SGHNT and CDR2 is YENEEA. The CDR3 has 15 residues. The CDR3 reads CVSSLGGEPTDTQYF. CDR3 nucleotide sequence: TGTGTCAGCAGCTTAGGGGGAGAACCCACAGATACGCAGTATTTT.

As regards this clonotype: An end of the junction does not agree with germline; a read error may underlie this. The V call is TRBV11-1, the J call TRBJ2-1; TRBD2 agrees at 9 bases. Looked up from germline, CDR1 is SGHAT and CDR2 is FQDESV (reference sequence). The CDR3 loop spans 17 amino acids. The CDR3 sequence is CASSLGLAGEVDNDQFF. The CDR3 DNA sequence: TGTGCTAGCAGCCTGGGATTAGCGGGAGAAGTTGACAATGATCAGTTCTTC.

Points on this clonotype: Germline is not matched at one junction end, which may reflect a read error. V usage is TRBV7-9 and J usage is TRBJ2-7; the D is unclear. This CDR3 region has 12 residues. Per the germline V gene, CDR1 is SEHNR and CDR2 is FQNEAQ (reference sequence). The DNA of the CDR3 is TGTGCTAGCAGCTCGTGGGGATACGAGCAGTACTTC. Amino acids: CASSSWGYEQYF.